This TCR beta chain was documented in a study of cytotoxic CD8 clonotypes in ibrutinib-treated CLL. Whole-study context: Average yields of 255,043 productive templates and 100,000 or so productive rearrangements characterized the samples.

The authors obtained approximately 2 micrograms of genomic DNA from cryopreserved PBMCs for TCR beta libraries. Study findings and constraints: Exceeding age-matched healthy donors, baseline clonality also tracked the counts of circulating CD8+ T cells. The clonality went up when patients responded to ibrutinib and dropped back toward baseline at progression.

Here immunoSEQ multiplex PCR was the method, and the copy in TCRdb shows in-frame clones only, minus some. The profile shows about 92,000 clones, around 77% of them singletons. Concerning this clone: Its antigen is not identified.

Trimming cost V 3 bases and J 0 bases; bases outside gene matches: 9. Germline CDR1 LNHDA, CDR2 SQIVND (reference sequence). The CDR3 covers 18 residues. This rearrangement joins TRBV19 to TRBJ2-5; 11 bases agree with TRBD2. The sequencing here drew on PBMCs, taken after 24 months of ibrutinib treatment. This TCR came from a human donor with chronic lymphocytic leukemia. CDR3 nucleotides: TGTGCCAGTAGTATCTTGCCTAGCGGGGGGTTAAACCAAGAGACCCAGTACTTC. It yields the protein CASSILPSGGLNQETQYF.